The T cell receptor beta chain under discussion was sequenced for a study of PD-1 blockade in classical Hodgkin lymphoma. Regarding the study as a whole: A significant rise in TCR diversity by C4D1 was seen for CD4+ but not CD8+ cells. Repertoires differed for reasons still undefined, possibly disease activity or prior therapy. Complete responders had baseline diversity similar to newly diagnosed patients.

Assay: immunoSEQ multiplex PCR; the TCRdb copy retains only in-frame clones and omits some. The data contain about 4,200 clones, roughly 75% of them singletons. A remark on this clone: Its specificity is unknown.

Every patient experienced relapse after autologous stem cell transplantation, and brentuximab vedotin exposure varied. The patients, who had relapsed/refractory classical Hodgkin lymphoma, achieved best responses of complete response, partial response or progressive disease. The CDR3 is made up of 15 amino acids. CDR1 and CDR2 from the germline V gene are SGHNT and YENEEA. The trim removed 5 bases at V and 3 bases at J, leaving 3 bases unmatched. This receptor was identified in a human donor with classical Hodgkin lymphoma. V gene TRBV11-3 combines with J gene TRBJ2-1; 11 positions match TRBD2. The sequenced sample was peripheral blood mononuclear cells (PBMCs), obtained at baseline. The CDR3 loop is CASSQGLADYNEQFF. The DNA for the CDR3 is TGTGCCAGCAGCCAGGGACTAGCGGACTACAATGAGCAGTTCTTC.